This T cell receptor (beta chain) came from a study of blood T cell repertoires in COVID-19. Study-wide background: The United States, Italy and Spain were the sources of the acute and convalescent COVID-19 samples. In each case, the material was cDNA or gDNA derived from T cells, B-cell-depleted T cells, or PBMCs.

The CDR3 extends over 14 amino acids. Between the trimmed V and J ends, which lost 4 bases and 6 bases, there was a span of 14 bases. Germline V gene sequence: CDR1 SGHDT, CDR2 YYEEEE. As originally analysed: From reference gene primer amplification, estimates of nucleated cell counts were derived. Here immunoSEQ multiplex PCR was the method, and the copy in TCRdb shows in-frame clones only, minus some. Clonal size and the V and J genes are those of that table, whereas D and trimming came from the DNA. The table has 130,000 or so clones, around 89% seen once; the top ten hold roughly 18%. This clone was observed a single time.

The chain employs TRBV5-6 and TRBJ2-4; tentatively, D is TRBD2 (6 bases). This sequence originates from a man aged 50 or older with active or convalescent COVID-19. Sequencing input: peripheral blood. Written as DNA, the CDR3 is TGTGCCAGCAGCCAGGCGGGGACGGGAAACATTCAGTACTTC. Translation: CASSQAGTGNIQYF.